Listed below are T cell receptor beta chains from one sample, sequenced in a study of cytomegalovirus exposure and HLA in healthy donors. Assay used: immunoSEQ multiplex PCR; TCRdb lists only in-frame clones, some missing. This repertoire shows about 180,000 clones, more than 75% found once; its top ten account for roughly 1.4%. The specimen sequenced was PBMCs. The receptor source for this set is a woman aged 30 to 39 in good health and CMV-seronegative. Both conserved end residues are part of each CDR3. D genes are given only for firm matches. Part of the rows lack a size; the others show once, few, many or a class for expanded clones.

j_gene: TRBJ2-6; v_gene: TRBV5-1; d_gene: -; abundance: -; CDR3nt: TGCGCCAGCAGCTTGGGTTTTGGGAGCTCTGGGGCCAACGTCCTGACTTTC; CDR3aa: CASSLGFGSSGANVLTF
j_gene: TRBJ1-2; v_gene: TRBV5-1; d_gene: -; abundance: -; CDR3nt: TGCGCCAGCAGCTTGTCATCCAATGCCGGCTATGGCTACACCTTC; CDR3aa: CASSLSSNAGYGYTF
j_gene: TRBJ2-1; v_gene: TRBV19; d_gene: TRBD1; abundance: -; CDR3nt: TGTGCCAGTAGCGGGACAGGGATATCGGTAAATGAGCAGTTCTTC; CDR3aa: CASSGTGISVNEQFF
j_gene: TRBJ1-2; v_gene: TRBV27; d_gene: TRBD1; abundance: -; CDR3nt: TGTGCCAGCAGGGAGGACAGGGCCAATGGCTACACCTTC; CDR3aa: CASREDRANGYTF
j_gene: TRBJ2-3; v_gene: TRBV5-3; d_gene: TRBD2; abundance: once; CDR3nt: TGTGCCAGACCATTAGCGGGGGGTTACACAGATACGCAGTATTTT; CDR3aa: CARPLAGGYTDTQYF
j_gene: TRBJ2-3; v_gene: TRBV5-6; d_gene: -; abundance: -; CDR3nt: TGTGCCAGCAGCTTTTCGGCAGATACGCAGTATTTT; CDR3aa: CASSFSADTQYF
j_gene: TRBJ2-7; v_gene: TRBV4-1; d_gene: -; abundance: -; CDR3nt: TGCGCCAGCAGCCCCGTTGGAGGGGGCTCGTACGAGCAGTACTTC; CDR3aa: CASSPVGGGSYEQYF
j_gene: TRBJ1-3; v_gene: TRBV2; d_gene: TRBD1; abundance: -; CDR3nt: TGTGCCAGCACCAGGGACAGCAGAAACACCATATATTTT; CDR3aa: CASTRDSRNTIYF
j_gene: TRBJ1-2; v_gene: TRBV13; d_gene: -; abundance: -; CDR3nt: TGTGCCAGCAGCTTAGGCCGTGGCAGGGCCAACTATGGCTACACCTTC; CDR3aa: CASSLGRGRANYGYTF
j_gene: TRBJ2-2; v_gene: TRBV6-6; d_gene: -; abundance: -; CDR3nt: TGTGCCAGCAGGGACACTATGACCGGGGAGCTGTTTTTT; CDR3aa: CASRDTMTGELFF
j_gene: TRBJ1-5; v_gene: TRBV6-1; d_gene: TRBD1; abundance: -; CDR3nt: TGTGCCAGCAGTAGACAGGGGGTCAATCAGCCCCAGCATTTT; CDR3aa: CASSRQGVNQPQHF
j_gene: TRBJ2-2; v_gene: TRBV7-7; d_gene: TRBD1; abundance: -; CDR3nt: TGTGCTAGCAGCTCGGGACAGGGGGGCACCGGGGAGCTGTTTTTT; CDR3aa: CASSSGQGGTGELFF
j_gene: TRBJ1-2; v_gene: TRBV5-6; d_gene: TRBD1; abundance: few; CDR3nt: TGTGCCAGCAGCTTGGAAGTAGGGGGCGCCAGGATAAGTGGCTACACCTTC; CDR3aa: CASSLEVGGARISGYTF
j_gene: TRBJ2-7; v_gene: TRBV9; d_gene: TRBD2; abundance: -; CDR3nt: TGTGCCAGCAGCGTGACTAGCGGGGGATTTTACGAGCAGTACTTC; CDR3aa: CASSVTSGGFYEQYF
j_gene: TRBJ1-1; v_gene: TRBV5-4; d_gene: -; abundance: -; CDR3nt: TGTGCCAGCAGCTTGCTCACAGAGAACACTGAAGCTTTCTTT; CDR3aa: CASSLLTENTEAFF
j_gene: TRBJ2-2; v_gene: TRBV5-1; d_gene: -; abundance: -; CDR3nt: TGCGCCAGCAGCTTGCTGGCAGGGTTAAGCACCGGGGAGCTGTTTTTT; CDR3aa: CASSLLAGLSTGELFF
j_gene: TRBJ1-1; v_gene: TRBV29-1; d_gene: -; abundance: -; CDR3nt: TGCAGCGTTGAGCAGCAACCAGGGACTGAAGCTTTCTTT; CDR3aa: CSVEQQPGTEAFF
j_gene: TRBJ2-2; v_gene: TRBV7-6; d_gene: -; abundance: -; CDR3nt: TGTGCCAGCAGCCGCAGGCCCTTAGGTGGCACCGGGGAGCTGTTTTTT; CDR3aa: CASSRRPLGGTGELFF
j_gene: TRBJ1-3; v_gene: TRBV4-1; d_gene: -; abundance: -; CDR3nt: TGCGCCAGCAGCCGACCCGGGACTGACTCTGGAAACACCATATATTTT; CDR3aa: CASSRPGTDSGNTIYF
j_gene: TRBJ2-7; v_gene: TRBV27; d_gene: TRBD1; abundance: once; CDR3nt: TGTGCCAGCAACTCCCAGGGGGCAGGGTACGAGCAGTACTTC; CDR3aa: CASNSQGAGYEQYF
j_gene: TRBJ2-7; v_gene: TRBV5-4; d_gene: TRBD2; abundance: -; CDR3nt: TGTGCCAGCAGCTTGGCCGGGACTAGCGTTAGCGAGCAGTACTTC; CDR3aa: CASSLAGTSVSEQYF
j_gene: TRBJ1-4; v_gene: TRBV15; d_gene: -; abundance: -; CDR3nt: TGTGCCACCAGCAGTACAGGGACGGCTAATGAAAAACTGTTTTTT; CDR3aa: CATSSTGTANEKLFF
j_gene: TRBJ1-2; v_gene: TRBV30; d_gene: -; abundance: -; CDR3nt: TGTGCCTGGATTCGGGGAGCCCCTGGCTACACCTTC; CDR3aa: CAWIRGAPGYTF
j_gene: TRBJ2-1; v_gene: TRBV27; d_gene: TRBD1; abundance: -; CDR3nt: TGTGCCAGCAGACTGACAGGGGGCTACAATGAGCAGTTCTTC; CDR3aa: CASRLTGGYNEQFF
j_gene: TRBJ1-2; v_gene: TRBV5-1; d_gene: TRBD1; abundance: -; CDR3nt: TGCGCCAGCAGCCAGGGACAGGGGGCGGCCTATGGCTACACCTTC; CDR3aa: CASSQGQGAAYGYTF
j_gene: TRBJ2-3; v_gene: TRBV5-1; d_gene: TRBD1; abundance: -; CDR3nt: TGCGCCAGCACCCGGACAGGGGGCTCAGATACGCAGTATTTT; CDR3aa: CASTRTGGSDTQYF
j_gene: TRBJ1-2; v_gene: TRBV2; d_gene: TRBD1; abundance: -; CDR3nt: TGTGCCAGCCCGAGGGGGGACAGGGGGTACGACGACTATGGCTACACCTTC; CDR3aa: CASPRGDRGYDDYGYTF
j_gene: TRBJ2-3; v_gene: TRBV7-9; d_gene: TRBD2; abundance: -; CDR3nt: TGTGCCAGCAGCCCGGGGGGGGGCACAGATACGCAGTATTTT; CDR3aa: CASSPGGGTDTQYF
j_gene: TRBJ2-1; v_gene: TRBV7-2; d_gene: TRBD2; abundance: -; CDR3nt: TGTGCCAGCAGCTTACTGGGAGGGACCAGCTCCTACAATGAGCAGTTCTTC; CDR3aa: CASSLLGGTSSYNEQFF
j_gene: TRBJ2-1; v_gene: TRBV21-1; d_gene: -; abundance: -; CDR3nt: TGTGCCAGCAGCAAAGTGCGGCTAGCGGGGGGGCCCTCCTACAATGAGCAGTTCTTC; CDR3aa: CASSKVRLAGGPSYNEQFF
j_gene: TRBJ1-5; v_gene: TRBV7-8; d_gene: TRBD1; abundance: few; CDR3nt: TGTGCCAGCAGCCACGGACAGGGGGCGGGAAGACTCAATCAGCCCCAGCATTTT; CDR3aa: CASSHGQGAGRLNQPQHF
j_gene: TRBJ1-2; v_gene: TRBV5-4; d_gene: TRBD1; abundance: -; CDR3nt: TGTGCCAGCAGCTTTCGAACAGGGGGCTATTATGGCTACACCTTC; CDR3aa: CASSFRTGGYYGYTF
j_gene: TRBJ2-1; v_gene: TRBV25-1; d_gene: TRBD1; abundance: -; CDR3nt: TGTGCCAGCAGTGAAATCCTGGGACAGTACAATGAGCAGTTCTTC; CDR3aa: CASSEILGQYNEQFF
j_gene: TRBJ2-1; v_gene: TRBV5-6; d_gene: -; abundance: -; CDR3nt: TGTGCCAGCAGCTTGAAAGCGGACTACAATGAGCAGTTCTTC; CDR3aa: CASSLKADYNEQFF
j_gene: TRBJ1-1; v_gene: TRBV6-5; d_gene: TRBD1; abundance: -; CDR3nt: TGTGCCAGCAGTCCAGGGGGACGGACTGAAGCTTTCTTT; CDR3aa: CASSPGGRTEAFF
j_gene: TRBJ1-5; v_gene: TRBV19; d_gene: TRBD1; abundance: -; CDR3nt: TGTGCCAGTAGTGTCCCCGCCACCGGGACAGGCAATCAGCCCCAGCATTTT; CDR3aa: CASSVPATGTGNQPQHF
j_gene: TRBJ2-7; v_gene: TRBV19; d_gene: TRBD2; abundance: -; CDR3nt: TGTGCCAGTAGTGGAGTAGCGGGGTCCTACGAGCAGTACTTC; CDR3aa: CASSGVAGSYEQYF
j_gene: TRBJ1-2; v_gene: TRBV15; d_gene: TRBD1; abundance: -; CDR3nt: TGTGCCACCAGCAGGAGCTTCCGGACAGGACCGGCCGGTGATGGCTACACCTTC; CDR3aa: CATSRSFRTGPAGDGYTF
j_gene: TRBJ2-7; v_gene: TRBV5-1; d_gene: -; abundance: -; CDR3nt: TGCGCCAGCAGCCATAACGAGGGCCCCTACGAGCAGTACTTC; CDR3aa: CASSHNEGPYEQYF
j_gene: TRBJ1-3; v_gene: TRBV2; d_gene: -; abundance: -; CDR3nt: TGTGCCAGCAGTGAAGGCAGGCCTTTGGATTTT; CDR3aa: CASSEGRPLDF
j_gene: TRBJ1-1; v_gene: TRBV19; d_gene: -; abundance: -; CDR3nt: TGTGCCAGTAGTATGTTGTTGGGACATAAAGGTTGGTCTGAAGCTTTCTTT; CDR3aa: CASSMLLGHKGWSEAFF
j_gene: TRBJ2-7; v_gene: TRBV14; d_gene: TRBD1; abundance: -; CDR3nt: TGTGCCAGCAGCCAATCGCCGGGACAGGGGGCTCTCGAGCAGTACTTC; CDR3aa: CASSQSPGQGALEQYF
j_gene: TRBJ2-3; v_gene: TRBV29-1; d_gene: -; abundance: -; CDR3nt: TGCAGCGTTGAAGGGAGGAATACAGATACGCAGTATTTT; CDR3aa: CSVEGRNTDTQYF
j_gene: TRBJ2-5; v_gene: TRBV2; d_gene: -; abundance: -; CDR3nt: TGTGCCAGCAGTGTTGAGCAAGAGACCCAGTACTTC; CDR3aa: CASSVEQETQYF
j_gene: TRBJ1-2; v_gene: TRBV27; d_gene: -; abundance: once; CDR3nt: TGTGCCAGCAGTTTTGCAGGGAATAAGATGGGCTACACCTTC; CDR3aa: CASSFAGNKMGYTF
j_gene: TRBJ2-5; v_gene: TRBV6-1; d_gene: TRBD2; abundance: few; CDR3nt: TGTGCCAGCAGTGAATTAGCGGGGGGCCAAGAGACCCAGTACTTC; CDR3aa: CASSELAGGQETQYF
j_gene: TRBJ1-6; v_gene: TRBV5-4; d_gene: -; abundance: -; CDR3nt: TGTGCCAGCAGCTTGTTTAAGGAGTCCTATAATTCACCCCTCCACTTT; CDR3aa: CASSLFKESYNSPLHF
j_gene: TRBJ1-1; v_gene: TRBV5-1; d_gene: TRBD1; abundance: -; CDR3nt: TGCGCCAGCAGCTTGGATAACGACAGGGTAACTTTCTTT; CDR3aa: CASSLDNDRVTFF
j_gene: TRBJ1-3; v_gene: TRBV7-9; d_gene: -; abundance: -; CDR3nt: TGTGCCAGCAGCTGGAGACCAGACACCATATATTTT; CDR3aa: CASSWRPDTIYF
j_gene: TRBJ1-2; v_gene: TRBV5-5; d_gene: -; abundance: once; CDR3nt: TGTGCCAGCAGCTTTCTTCCAGAGGCCCATGGCTACACCTTC; CDR3aa: CASSFLPEAHGYTF
j_gene: TRBJ2-3; v_gene: TRBV5-1; d_gene: TRBD2; abundance: -; CDR3nt: TGCGCCAGCAGCCCACGAGGGGGACTAGGTCCAGATACGCAGTATTTT; CDR3aa: CASSPRGGLGPDTQYF
j_gene: TRBJ2-5; v_gene: TRBV29-1; d_gene: TRBD2; abundance: -; CDR3nt: TGCAGCGTTGATGAAATTAGCGGGGGCCGAGAGACCCAGTACTTC; CDR3aa: CSVDEISGGRETQYF
j_gene: TRBJ2-7; v_gene: TRBV6-6; d_gene: -; abundance: -; CDR3nt: TGTGCCAGCAGTCCCCTGGACAGCTCCTACGAGCAGTACTTC; CDR3aa: CASSPLDSSYEQYF